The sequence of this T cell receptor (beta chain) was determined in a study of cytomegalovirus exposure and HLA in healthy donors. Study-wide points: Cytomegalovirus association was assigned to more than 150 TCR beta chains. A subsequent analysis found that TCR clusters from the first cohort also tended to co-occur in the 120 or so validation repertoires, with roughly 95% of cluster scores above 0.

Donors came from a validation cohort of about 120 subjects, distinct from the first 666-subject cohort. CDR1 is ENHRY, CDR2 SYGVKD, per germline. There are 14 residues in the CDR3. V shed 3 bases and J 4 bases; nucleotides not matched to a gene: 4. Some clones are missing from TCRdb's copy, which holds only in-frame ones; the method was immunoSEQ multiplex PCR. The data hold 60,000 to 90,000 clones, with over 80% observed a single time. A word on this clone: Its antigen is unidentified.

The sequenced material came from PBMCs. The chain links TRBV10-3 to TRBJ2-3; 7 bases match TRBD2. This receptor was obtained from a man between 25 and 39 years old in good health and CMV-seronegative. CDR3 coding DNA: TGTGCCATCAGTGACCCGGGGAGGGCAGATACGCAGTATTTT. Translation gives CAISDPGRADTQYF.